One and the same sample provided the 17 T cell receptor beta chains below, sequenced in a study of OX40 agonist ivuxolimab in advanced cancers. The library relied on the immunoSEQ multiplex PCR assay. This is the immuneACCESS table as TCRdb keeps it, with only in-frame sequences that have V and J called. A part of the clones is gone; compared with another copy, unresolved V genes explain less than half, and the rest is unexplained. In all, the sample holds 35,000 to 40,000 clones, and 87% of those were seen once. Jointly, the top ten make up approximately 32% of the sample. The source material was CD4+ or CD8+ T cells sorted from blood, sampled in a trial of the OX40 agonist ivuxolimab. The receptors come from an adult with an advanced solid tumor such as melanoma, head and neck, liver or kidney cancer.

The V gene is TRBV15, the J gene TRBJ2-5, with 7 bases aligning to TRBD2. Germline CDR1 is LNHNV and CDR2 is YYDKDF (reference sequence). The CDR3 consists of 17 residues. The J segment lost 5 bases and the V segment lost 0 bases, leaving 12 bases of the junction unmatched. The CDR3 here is CATSRDKGAGRGETQYF. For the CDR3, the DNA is TGTGCCACCAGCAGAGATAAAGGAGCGGGAAGGGGTGAGACCCAGTACTTC.

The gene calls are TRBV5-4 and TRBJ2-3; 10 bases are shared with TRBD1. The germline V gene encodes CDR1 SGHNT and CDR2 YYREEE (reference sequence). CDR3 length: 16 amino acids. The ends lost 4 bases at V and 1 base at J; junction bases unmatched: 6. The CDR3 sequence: CASSQDRGRGTDTQYF. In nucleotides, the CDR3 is TGTGCCAGCAGCCAAGACAGGGGGCGCGGCACAGATACGCAGTATTTT.

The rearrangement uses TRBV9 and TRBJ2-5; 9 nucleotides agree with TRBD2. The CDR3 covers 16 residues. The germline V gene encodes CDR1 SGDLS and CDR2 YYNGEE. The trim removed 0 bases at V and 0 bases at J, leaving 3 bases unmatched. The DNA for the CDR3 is TGTGCCAGCAGCGTAGGACTAGCGGAAAACCAAGAGACCCAGTACTTC. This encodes CASSVGLAENQETQYF. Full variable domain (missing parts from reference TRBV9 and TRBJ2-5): DSGVTQTPKHLITATGQRVTLRCSPRSGDLSVYWYQQSLDQGLQFLIQYYNGEERAKGNILERFSAQQFPDLHSELNLSSLELGDSALYFCASSVGLAENQETQYFGPGTRLLVL.

The CDR3 spells CASSPGARIGYEQYF. DNA of the CDR3: TGTGCCAGCAGTCCAGGGGCCAGGATAGGCTACGAGCAGTACTTC. The chain links TRBV5-8 to TRBJ2-7; the D gene is possibly TRBD1 (6 bases). Deletions cut 5 bases from V and 3 bases from J, with 18 bases between. This CDR3 contains 15 residues. Germline V lookup: CDR1 SGHTS, CDR2 YDEGEE.

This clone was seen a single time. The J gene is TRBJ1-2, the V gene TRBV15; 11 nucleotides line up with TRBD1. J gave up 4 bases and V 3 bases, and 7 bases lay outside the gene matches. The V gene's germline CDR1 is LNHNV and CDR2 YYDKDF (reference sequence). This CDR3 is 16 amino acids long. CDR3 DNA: TGTGCCACCAGCAGGGACAGGGGGCGTATCGCCTATGGCTACACCTTC. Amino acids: CATSRDRGRIAYGYTF.

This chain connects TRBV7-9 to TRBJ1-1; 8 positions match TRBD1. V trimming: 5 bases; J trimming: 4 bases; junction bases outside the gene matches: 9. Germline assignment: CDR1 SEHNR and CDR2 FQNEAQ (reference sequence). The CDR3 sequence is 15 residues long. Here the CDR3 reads CASSTRTGLSTEAFF. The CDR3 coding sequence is TGTGCCAGCAGCACAAGGACAGGGTTGAGCACTGAAGCTTTCTTT.

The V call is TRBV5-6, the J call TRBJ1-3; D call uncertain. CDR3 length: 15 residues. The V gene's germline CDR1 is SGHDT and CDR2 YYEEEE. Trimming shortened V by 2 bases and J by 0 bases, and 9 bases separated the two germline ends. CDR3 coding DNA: TGTGCCAGCAGCTTTTGGACGTACTCTGGAAACACCATATATTTT. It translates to CASSFWTYSGNTIYF.

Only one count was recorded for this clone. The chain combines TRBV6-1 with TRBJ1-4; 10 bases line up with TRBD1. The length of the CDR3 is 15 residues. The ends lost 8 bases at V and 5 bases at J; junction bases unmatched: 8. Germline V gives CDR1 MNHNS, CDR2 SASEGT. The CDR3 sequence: CASLHPGQGNEKLFF. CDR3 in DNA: TGTGCCAGCCTTCATCCGGGACAGGGGAATGAAAAACTGTTTTTT.

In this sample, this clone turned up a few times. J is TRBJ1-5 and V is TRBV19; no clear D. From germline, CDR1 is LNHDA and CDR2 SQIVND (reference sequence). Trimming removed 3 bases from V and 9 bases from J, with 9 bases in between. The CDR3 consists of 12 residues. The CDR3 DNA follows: TGTGCCAGTAGTATCCGTGGTGGGCCCCAGCATTTT. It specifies CASSIRGGPQHF.

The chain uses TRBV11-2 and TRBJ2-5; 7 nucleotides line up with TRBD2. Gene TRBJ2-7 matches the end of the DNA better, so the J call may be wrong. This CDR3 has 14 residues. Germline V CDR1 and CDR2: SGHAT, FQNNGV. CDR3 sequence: CASSLNGEGYEQYF. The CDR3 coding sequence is TGTGCCAGCAGCTTAAACGGGGAGGGCTACGAGCAGTACTTC.

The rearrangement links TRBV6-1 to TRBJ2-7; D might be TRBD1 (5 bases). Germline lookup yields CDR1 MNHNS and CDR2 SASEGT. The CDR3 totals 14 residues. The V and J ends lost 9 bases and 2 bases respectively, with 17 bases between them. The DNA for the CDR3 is TGTGCCAGTTGGGGCCCGACTTTTACCTACGAGCAGTACTTC. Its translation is CASWGPTFTYEQYF.

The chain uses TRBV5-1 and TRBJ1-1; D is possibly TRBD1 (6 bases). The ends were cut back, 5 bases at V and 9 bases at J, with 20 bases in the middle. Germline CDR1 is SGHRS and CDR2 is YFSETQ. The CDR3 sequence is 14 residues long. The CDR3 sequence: CASRVDGQRAKAFF. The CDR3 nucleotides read TGCGCCAGCAGAGTAGACGGACAGAGGGCCAAAGCTTTCTTT.

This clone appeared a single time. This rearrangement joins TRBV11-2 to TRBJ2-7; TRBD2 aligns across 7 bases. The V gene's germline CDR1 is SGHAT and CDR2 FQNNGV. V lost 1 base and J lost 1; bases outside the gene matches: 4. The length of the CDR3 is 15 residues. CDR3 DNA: TGTGCCAGCAGCTTAGTGGTGGGGGGGTCCTACGAGCAGTACTTC. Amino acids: CASSLVVGGSYEQYF.

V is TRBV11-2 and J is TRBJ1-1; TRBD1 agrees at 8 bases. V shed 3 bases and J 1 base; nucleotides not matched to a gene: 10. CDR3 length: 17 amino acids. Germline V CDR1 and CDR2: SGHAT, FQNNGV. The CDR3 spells CASSFGQGGGPNTEAFF. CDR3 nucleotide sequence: TGTGCCAGCAGCTTCGGACAGGGAGGGGGTCCGAACACTGAAGCTTTCTTT.

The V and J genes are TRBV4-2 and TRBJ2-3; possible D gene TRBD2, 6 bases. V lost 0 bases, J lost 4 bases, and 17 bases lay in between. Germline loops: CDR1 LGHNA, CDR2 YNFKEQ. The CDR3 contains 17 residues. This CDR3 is CASSQDGGTSLPDTQYF. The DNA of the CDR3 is TGTGCCAGCAGCCAAGATGGTGGGACTTCCCTCCCAGATACGCAGTATTTT.

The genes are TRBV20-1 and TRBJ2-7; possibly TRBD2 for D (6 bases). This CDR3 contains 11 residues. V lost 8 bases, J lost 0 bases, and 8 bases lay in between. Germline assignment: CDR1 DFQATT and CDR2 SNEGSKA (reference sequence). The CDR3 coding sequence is TGCAGTTTCGGGGGCTCCTACGAGCAGTACTTC. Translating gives CSFGGSYEQYF.

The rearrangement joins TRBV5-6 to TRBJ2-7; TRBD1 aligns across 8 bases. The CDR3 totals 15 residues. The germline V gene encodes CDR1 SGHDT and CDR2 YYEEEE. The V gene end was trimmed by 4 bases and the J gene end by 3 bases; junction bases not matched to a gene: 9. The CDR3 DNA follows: TGTGCCAGCAGCCCGCAGTGGACAGGGAGCTACGAGCAGTACTTC. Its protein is CASSPQWTGSYEQYF.